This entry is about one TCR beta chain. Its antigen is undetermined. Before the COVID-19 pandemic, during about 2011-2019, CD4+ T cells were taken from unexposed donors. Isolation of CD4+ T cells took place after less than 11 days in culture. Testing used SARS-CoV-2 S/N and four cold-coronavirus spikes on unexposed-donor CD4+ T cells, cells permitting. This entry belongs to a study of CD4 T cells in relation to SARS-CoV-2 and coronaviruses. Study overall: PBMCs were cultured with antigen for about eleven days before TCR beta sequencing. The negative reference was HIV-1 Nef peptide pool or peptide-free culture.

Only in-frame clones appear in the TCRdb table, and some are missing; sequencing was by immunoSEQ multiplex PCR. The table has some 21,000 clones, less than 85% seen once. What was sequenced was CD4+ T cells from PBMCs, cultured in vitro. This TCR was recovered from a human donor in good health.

The CDR3 protein is CASSITVANQPQHF. For the CDR3, the DNA is TGTGCCAGCAGTATCACAGTTGCCAATCAGCCCCAGCATTTT. The rearrangement joins TRBV6-5 to TRBJ1-5; D gene uncertain. Deletions cut 5 bases from V and 3 bases from J, with 11 bases between. CDR1 is MNHEY and CDR2 is SVGAGI in the germline V gene. This CDR3 has 14 residues.